These 25 T cell receptor beta chains share one sample of origin, sequenced in a study of Graves' ophthalmopathy and Graves' hyperthyroidism. As the template, RNA transcripts were used to amplify TCR beta CDR3 regions. The authors performed first-round RT-PCR with HTBI primers and then a second-round multiplex PCR. TCRdb processed the multiplex PCR reads anew with MiXCR; each CDR3 protein has one entry. The table has 900,000 to 1,200,000 distinct CDR3 sequences, approximately 35% seen once. Sequencing used peripheral blood or thyroid tissue (not recorded which). Every receptor here comes from an adult man with Graves' hyperthyroidism.

To note about this clonotype: This sequence may be a read error, since a much larger clone differs from it by one base. The genes are TRBV20-1 and TRBJ1-5, with unresolved D. Germline-derived CDR1 and CDR2 are DFQATT and SNEGSKA (reference sequence). The ends were cut back, 1 base at V and 6 bases at J, with 7 bases in the middle. This CDR3 is built from 12 residues. CDR3 region: CSARGRSQPQHF. The DNA for the CDR3 is TGCAGTGCTAGAGGGAGGTCTCAGCCCCAGCATTTT.

This clonotype was found many times. The CDR3 loop reads CASTQANTYEQYF. The CDR3 DNA sequence: TGTGCCAGCACCCAGGCGAATACCTACGAGCAGTACTTC. The J gene is TRBJ2-7, the V gene TRBV7-9; D is unresolved. The CDR3 runs 13 residues. Per germline, CDR1 SEHNR and CDR2 FQNEAQ (reference sequence). Trimming shortened V by 7 bases and J by 2 bases, and 12 bases separated the two germline ends.

In this sample, this clonotype turned up a few times. This may come from a read error, since a much larger clone is one base off. This chain joins TRBV2 and TRBJ2-5, with 7 positions matching TRBD1. The CDR3 length is 13 residues. CDR1 SNHLY and CDR2 FYNNEI come from the germline V gene. For the CDR3, the DNA is TGTGCCAGCAGAGGGACAGCTCAAGGGACCCAGTACTTC. The encoded protein is CASRGTAQGTQYF.

This clonotype appeared a few times. The chain carries TRBV7-2 and TRBJ2-7; tentatively, D is TRBD2 (6 bases). V was trimmed by 3 bases and J by 4 bases, leaving 19 bases between them. This CDR3 is built from 16 residues. Germline CDR1 SGHTA, CDR2 FQGNSA. The CDR3 DNA is TGTGCCAGCAGCTTGGGGGGTGGCAGGGAGAGATACGAGCAGTACTTC. This codes for CASSLGGGRERYEQYF.

V gene TRBV7-6 combines with J gene TRBJ2-1; 11 bases are shared with TRBD1. After removal of 5 bases from V and 6 bases from J, the junction contained 3 bases not matched to a gene. This CDR3 contains 14 residues. Germline CDR1 and CDR2: SGHVS and FNYEAQ. The CDR3 region has the DNA TGTGCCAGCAGCCAAGGGACAGGGGGCAATGAGCAGTTCTTC. This translates into CASSQGTGGNEQFF.

The chain combines TRBV10-3 with TRBJ2-5; possible D gene TRBD2, 6 bases. Germline V CDR1 and CDR2: ENHRY, SYGVKD. The CDR3 has 16 residues. V lost 3 bases to trimming and J lost 5 bases, with 19 bases between them. This CDR3 is CAISDPLRDRGETQYF. CDR3 in DNA: TGTGCCATCAGTGACCCCCTACGTGACCGGGGGGAGACCCAGTACTTC.

This clonotype was counted many times. The CDR3 loop reads CAISEQQGGGYF. CDR3 DNA: TGTGCCATCAGTGAGCAACAGGGAGGGGGGTACTTC. The chain carries TRBV10-3 and TRBJ2-7, with a weak D call TRBD2 (7 bases). The V and J ends lost 2 bases and 12 bases respectively, with 14 bases between them. Germline V lookup: CDR1 ENHRY, CDR2 SYGVKD. The CDR3 extends over 12 amino acids.

The chain uses TRBV25-1 and TRBJ2-2, with D possibly TRBD2 on 5 matching bases. From germline, CDR1 is MGHDK and CDR2 SYGVNS. V lost 4 bases to trimming and J lost 3 bases, with 6 bases between them. This CDR3 is built from 13 residues. CDR3 nucleotide sequence: TGTGCCAGCAGTGGGAGGTACACCGGGGAGCTGTTTTTT. It translates to CASSGRYTGELFF.

Details on this clonotype: Possible read error: a much larger clone is one base away. The chain carries TRBV14 and TRBJ2-7; TRBD2 is a possible D gene (6 bases). The length of the CDR3 is 15 residues. Germline assignment: CDR1 SGHDN and CDR2 FVKESK. The CDR3 is CASSQAGLPSYGQYF. The CDR3, as DNA: TGTGCCAGCAGCCAAGCGGGACTCCCATCCTACGGGCAGTACTTC. The full variable domain, with the rest looked up from reference TRBV14 and TRBJ2-7, is EAGVTQFPSHSVIEKGQTVTLRCDPISGHDNLYWYRRVMGKEIKFLLHFVKESKQDESGMPNNRFLAERTGGTYSTLKVQPAELEDSGVYFCASSQAGLPSYGQYFGPGTRLTVT.

This clonotype has at least ten counts. The rearrangement links TRBV20-1 to TRBJ2-5, with 13 bases lining up with TRBD2. The CDR3 sequence is 15 residues long. V lost 5 bases, J lost 5 bases, and 8 bases stayed unmatched. The germline V gene has CDR1 DFQATT and CDR2 SNEGSKA (reference sequence). CDR3 loop: CSAAPLAGGPETQYF. DNA of the CDR3: TGCAGTGCTGCCCCACTAGCGGGGGGGCCGGAGACCCAGTACTTC.

This clonotype was counted a few times. The chain joins TRBV5-1 to TRBJ2-7, with 9 bases identical to TRBD1. Germline CDR1 and CDR2: SGHRS and YFSETQ. With V trimmed by 6 bases and J by 4 bases, 8 bases remained unmatched. CDR3 length: 14 residues. The CDR3 bases are TGCGCCAGCAAACCGGGACAGGGAATATACGAGCAGTACTTC. It specifies CASKPGQGIYEQYF.

This clonotype was counted at least ten times. The V gene is TRBV9, the J gene TRBJ1-1, with D perhaps matching TRBD1 (5 bases). The germline V gene has CDR1 SGDLS and CDR2 YYNGEE. Trimming removed 0 bases at V and 6 bases at J, with 9 bases between. The CDR3 loop spans 13 amino acids. The chain's CDR3 is CASSVDFRAEAFF. Written as DNA, the CDR3 is TGTGCCAGCAGCGTAGATTTCAGGGCTGAAGCTTTCTTT.

This clonotype was seen at least ten times. V is TRBV24-1 and J is TRBJ2-5; maybe TRBD1 (5 bases). The germline CDR1 and CDR2 sequences are KGHDR and SFDVKD. Trimming cost V 5 bases and J 5 bases, with 11 bases left between them. CDR3 size: 13 residues. DNA of the CDR3: TGTGCCACCAGTGCTAGGGGCAGGGAGACCCAGTACTTC. This sequence encodes CATSARGRETQYF.

This rearrangement joins TRBV7-9 to TRBJ1-4, with no clear D. The V end was cut by 4 bases, the J end by 4 bases, with 13 bases between. CDR3 length equals 15 residues. Germline CDR1 reads SEHNR; CDR2 reads FQNEAQ (reference sequence). CDR3: CASSSVGSGNEKLFF. The CDR3 nucleotides are TGTGCCAGCAGCTCTGTGGGGTCGGGTAATGAAAAACTGTTTTTT.

This clonotype was detected many times. This chain uses TRBV2 with TRBJ1-2; 8 bases map to TRBD1. The CDR3 runs 13 residues. Looked up from germline, CDR1 is SNHLY and CDR2 is FYNNEI. Germline trimming cut 9 bases from V and 8 bases from J; bases unmatched to any gene: 11. The CDR3 DNA reads TGTGCCAGGATGGACAGGGCAACTTGGGGCTACACCTTC. As protein: CARMDRATWGYTF.

Details on this clonotype: This CDR3 fails to terminate in the conserved phenylalanine or tryptophan, so it likely reflects a read error. The chain couples TRBV7-9 to TRBJ2-5; 7 bases fit TRBD1. Trimming removed 3 bases from V and 1 base from J; junction bases left unmatched: 8. The CDR3 is 16 residues long. CDR1 is SEHNR, CDR2 FQNEAQ, per germline (reference sequence). As DNA, the CDR3 is TGTGCCAGCAGCTTTGGGCCCAGGGGGTCCCAAGAGACCCAGTACATC. Protein: CASSFGPRGSQETQYI.

In its sample, this clonotype was seen a few times. The rearrangement joins TRBV30 to TRBJ2-7; no reliable D call. Trimming pared 4 bases from V and 4 bases from J, leaving 11 bases between. CDR3 size: 12 residues. Germline CDR1 is GTSNPN and CDR2 is SVGIG (reference sequence). The CDR3: CAWTNGPYEQYF. In DNA form, the CDR3 reads TGTGCCTGGACTAACGGTCCGTACGAGCAGTACTTC.

This clonotype came up many times. V is TRBV29-1 and J is TRBJ2-7, with TRBD2 matching 7 bases. The CDR3 is 13 amino acids. CDR1 is SQVTM, CDR2 ANQGSEA, per germline. Germline trimming cut 8 bases from V and 7 bases from J; bases unmatched to any gene: 14. The chain's CDR3 is CSPVFRGEREQYF. The CDR3 DNA sequence: TGCAGCCCCGTCTTTCGGGGGGAGAGGGAGCAGTACTTC.

This clonotype occurred many times. The genes are TRBV9 and TRBJ2-2; TRBD2 aligns across 10 bases. Germline V gene lookup returns CDR1 SGDLS and CDR2 YYNGEE. Trimming removed 0 bases from V and 4 bases from J; junction bases left unmatched: 3. The CDR3 spans 16 residues. The CDR3 reads CASSVVSGRATGELFF. In DNA form, the CDR3 reads TGTGCCAGCAGCGTAGTCAGCGGGAGGGCCACCGGGGAGCTGTTTTTT.

In its sample, this clonotype was seen many times. In DNA, the CDR3 is TGTGCCAGCAGTTACAGGGTTAAAGAGACCCAGTACTTC. Its protein is CASSYRVKETQYF. The rearrangement links TRBV2 to TRBJ2-5; TRBD1 might be the D (6 bases). CDR3 length: 13 residues. Per germline, CDR1 SNHLY and CDR2 FYNNEI. The germline V and J ends were trimmed by 5 bases and 3 bases, with 10 bases remaining between them.

The chain couples TRBV5-1 to TRBJ2-1; D is ambiguous. Trimming took 5 bases from V and 1 from J, leaving 1 base between them. The length of the CDR3 is 11 residues. The V gene's germline CDR1 is SGHRS and CDR2 YFSETQ. The CDR3 DNA follows: TGCGCCAGCAGGTCCTACAATGAGCAGTTCTTC. Its translation: CASRSYNEQFF.

This clonotype was recorded many times. The genes are TRBV10-3 and TRBJ1-2, with a tentative D call TRBD1 (6 bases). CDR3 length: 12 residues. CDR1 is ENHRY, CDR2 SYGVKD, per germline. V was pared by 11 bases and J by 2 bases, with 12 bases between. The CDR3 here is CASRTANYGYTF. DNA for the CDR3: TGTGCCTCAAGGACAGCGAACTATGGCTACACCTTC.

V gene TRBV15 combines with J gene TRBJ2-7; 12 bases map to TRBD1. CDR1 and CDR2 from the germline V gene are LNHNV and YYDKDF (reference sequence). V trimming: 4 bases; J trimming: 4 bases; junction bases outside the gene matches: 5. The CDR3 consists of 15 residues. CDR3 nucleotides: TGTGCCACCAGCATCGGGACAGGGGGCGGATACGAGCAGTACTTC. Translation gives CATSIGTGGGYEQYF.

In this sample, this clonotype turned up many times. J is TRBJ1-1 and V is TRBV9, with 7 positions matching TRBD1. CDR1 is SGDLS, CDR2 YYNGEE, per germline. The J segment lost 1 base and the V segment lost 5 bases, leaving 8 bases of the junction unmatched. This CDR3 is 15 amino acids long. The CDR3 bases are TGTGCCAGCAGTGGAAGGGCAGGGGGGAACACTGAAGCTTTCTTT. It encodes CASSGRAGGNTEAFF.

This clonotype showed up many times. The gene calls are TRBV7-2 and TRBJ1-2, with 7 nucleotides matching TRBD1. The J segment lost 4 bases and the V segment lost 4 bases, leaving 3 bases of the junction unmatched. The CDR3 is 13 residues long. Germline V gene data show CDR1 as SGHTA and CDR2 as FQGNSA. CDR3 nucleotides: TGTGCCAGCAGCTCGGACAGGACCTATGGCTACACCTTC. Translating gives CASSSDRTYGYTF.